This T cell receptor (beta chain) is drawn from a study of blood T cell repertoires in COVID-19. Study as a whole: PBMCs, B-cell-depleted T cells, or T cells were the source of the cDNA or gDNA that made up the material.

This CDR3 region has 13 residues. The germline V gene encodes CDR1 MNHEY and CDR2 SVGAGI. V lost 6 bases, J lost 5 bases, and 13 bases lay in between. Sequenced by immunoSEQ multiplex PCR; TCRdb stores in-frame clones only, minus some. The repertoire holds roughly 90,000 clones, around 92% seen once, with roughly 2.6% in the top ten. Sequenced sample: peripheral blood. The TCR was taken from a man in his forties or fifties with COVID-19, enrolled during active disease. The chain couples TRBV6-5 to TRBJ1-2, with a weak D call TRBD1 (6 bases). CDR3: CASSPTGLYGYTF. CDR3 in DNA: TGTGCCAGCAGCCCAACAGGGTTGTATGGCTACACCTTC.